This TCR beta chain was documented in a study of shared clonotypes between healthy human individuals. Overall study results and limits: Researchers found naive subsets generally carried larger estimated richness than memory subsets. Blood was the only sampled material, and tissue repertoires likely differ.

To note about this clone: Antigen unknown.

Negatively enriched CD4+ T cells were divided by CD45RA into naive and memory. The germline V gene encodes CDR1 MNHEY and CDR2 SMNVEV (reference sequence). Trimming removed 0 bases from V and 6 bases from J; junction bases left unmatched: 8. CDR3 length equals 16 residues. TCRdb keeps only in-frame clones here, not all; method: immunoSEQ multiplex PCR. The table shows a few hundred thousand clones, with less than 85% occurring only once. The chain combines TRBV27 with TRBJ2-1; 7 bases agree with TRBD1. Sequenced input: memory CD4+ T cells sorted from blood. The subset was: CD45RA-negative fraction. This receptor was obtained from a man aged 30 to 39 in good health. The DNA for the CDR3 is TGTGCCAGCAGTTTATCCCCCGGGACAGCCTTCAATGAGCAGTTCTTC. It yields the protein CASSLSPGTAFNEQFF.